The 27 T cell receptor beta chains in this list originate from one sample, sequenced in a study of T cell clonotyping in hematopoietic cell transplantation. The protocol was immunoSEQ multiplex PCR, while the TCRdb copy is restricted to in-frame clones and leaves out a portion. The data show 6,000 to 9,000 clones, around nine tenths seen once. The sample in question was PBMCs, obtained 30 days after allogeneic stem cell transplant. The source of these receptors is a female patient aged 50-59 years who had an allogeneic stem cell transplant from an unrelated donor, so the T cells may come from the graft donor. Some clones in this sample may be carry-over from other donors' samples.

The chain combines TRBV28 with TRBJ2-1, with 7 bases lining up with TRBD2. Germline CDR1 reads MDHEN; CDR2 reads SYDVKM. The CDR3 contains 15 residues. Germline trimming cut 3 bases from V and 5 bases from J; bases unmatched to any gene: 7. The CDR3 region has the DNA TGTGCCAGCAGTTTCAGCGGGGTACTGAACAATGAGCAGTTCTTC. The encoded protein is CASSFSGVLNNEQFF. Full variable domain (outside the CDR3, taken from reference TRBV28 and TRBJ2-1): DVKVTQSSRYLVKRTGEKVFLECVQDMDHENMFWYRQDPGLGLRLIYFSYDVKMKEKGDIPEGYSVSREKKERFSLILESASTNQTSMYLCASSFSGVLNNEQFFGPGTRLTVL.

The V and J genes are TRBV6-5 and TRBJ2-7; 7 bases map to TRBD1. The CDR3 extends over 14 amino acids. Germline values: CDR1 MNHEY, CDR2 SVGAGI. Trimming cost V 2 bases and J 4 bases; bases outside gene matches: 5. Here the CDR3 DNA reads TGTGCCAGCAGTTACGGGCAGGGGGTATACGAGCAGTACTTC. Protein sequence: CASSYGQGVYEQYF.

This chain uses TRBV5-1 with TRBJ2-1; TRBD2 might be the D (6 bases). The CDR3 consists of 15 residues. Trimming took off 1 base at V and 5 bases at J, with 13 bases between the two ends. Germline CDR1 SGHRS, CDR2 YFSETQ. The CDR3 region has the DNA TGCGCCAGCAGCTTGTGGGGGGAAAGGGACAATGAGCAGTTCTTC. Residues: CASSLWGERDNEQFF.

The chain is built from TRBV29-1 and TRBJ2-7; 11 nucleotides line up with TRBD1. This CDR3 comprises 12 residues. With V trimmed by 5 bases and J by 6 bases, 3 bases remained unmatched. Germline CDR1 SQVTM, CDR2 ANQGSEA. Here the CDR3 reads CSVQGQGAEQYF. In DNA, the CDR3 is TGCAGCGTTCAAGGACAGGGGGCCGAGCAGTACTTC.

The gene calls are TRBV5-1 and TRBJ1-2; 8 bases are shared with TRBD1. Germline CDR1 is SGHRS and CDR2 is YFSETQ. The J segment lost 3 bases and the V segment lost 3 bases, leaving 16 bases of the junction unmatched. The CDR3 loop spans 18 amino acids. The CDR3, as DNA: TGCGCCAGCAGCTGGCTCAGGGGGCGCCGACACGACCACTATGGCTACACCTTC. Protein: CASSWLRGRRHDHYGYTF.

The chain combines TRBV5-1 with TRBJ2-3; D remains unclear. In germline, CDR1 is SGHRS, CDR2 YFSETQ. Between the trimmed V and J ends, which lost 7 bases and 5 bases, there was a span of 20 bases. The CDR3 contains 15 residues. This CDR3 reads CASGTVEWSGDTQYF. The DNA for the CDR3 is TGCGCCAGCGGAACGGTTGAATGGTCGGGAGATACGCAGTATTTT. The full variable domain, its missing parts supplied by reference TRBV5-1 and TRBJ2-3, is KAGVTQTPRYLIKTRGQQVTLSCSPISGHRSVSWYQQTPGQGLQFLFEYFSETQRNKGNFPGRFSGRQFSNSRSEMNVSTLELGDSALYLCASGTVEWSGDTQYFGPGTRLTVL.

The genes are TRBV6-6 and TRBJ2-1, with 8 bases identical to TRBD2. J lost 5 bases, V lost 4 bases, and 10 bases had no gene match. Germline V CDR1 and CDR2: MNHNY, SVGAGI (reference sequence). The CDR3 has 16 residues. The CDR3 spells CASSWEFGGADNEQFF. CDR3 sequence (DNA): TGTGCCAGCAGTTGGGAGTTCGGGGGGGCGGACAATGAGCAGTTCTTC.

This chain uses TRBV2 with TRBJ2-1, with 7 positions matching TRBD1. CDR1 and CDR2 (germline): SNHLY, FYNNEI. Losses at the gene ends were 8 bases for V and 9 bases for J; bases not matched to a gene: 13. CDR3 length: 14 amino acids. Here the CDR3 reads CASFWTGTWGEQFF. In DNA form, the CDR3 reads TGTGCCAGCTTCTGGACAGGCACATGGGGTGAGCAGTTCTTC.

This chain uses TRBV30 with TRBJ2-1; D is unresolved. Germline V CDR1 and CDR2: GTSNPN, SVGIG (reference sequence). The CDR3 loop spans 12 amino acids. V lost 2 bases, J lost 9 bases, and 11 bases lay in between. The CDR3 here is CAWSLVVPEQFF. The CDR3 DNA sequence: TGTGCCTGGAGTTTAGTAGTGCCTGAGCAGTTCTTC.

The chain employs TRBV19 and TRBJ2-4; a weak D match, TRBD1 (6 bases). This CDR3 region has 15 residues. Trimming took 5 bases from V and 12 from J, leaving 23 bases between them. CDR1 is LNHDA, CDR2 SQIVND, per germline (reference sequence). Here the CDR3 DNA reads TGTGCCAGTAGTCTCCGGCGGAACCGATGGGGGCCTCAGTACTTC. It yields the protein CASSLRRNRWGPQYF. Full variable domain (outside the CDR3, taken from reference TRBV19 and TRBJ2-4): DGGITQSPKYLFRKEGQNVTLSCEQNLNHDAMYWYRQDPGQGLRLIYYSQIVNDFQKGDIAEGYSVSREKKESFPLTVTSAQKNPTAFYLCASSLRRNRWGPQYFGAGTRLSVL.

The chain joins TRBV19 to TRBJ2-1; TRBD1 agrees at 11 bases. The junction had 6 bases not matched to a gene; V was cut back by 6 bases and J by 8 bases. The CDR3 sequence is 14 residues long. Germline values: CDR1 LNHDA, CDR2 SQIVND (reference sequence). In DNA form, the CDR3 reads TGTGCCAGTAGCCTGGGACAGGGGGTAGATGAGCAGTTCTTC. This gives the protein CASSLGQGVDEQFF.

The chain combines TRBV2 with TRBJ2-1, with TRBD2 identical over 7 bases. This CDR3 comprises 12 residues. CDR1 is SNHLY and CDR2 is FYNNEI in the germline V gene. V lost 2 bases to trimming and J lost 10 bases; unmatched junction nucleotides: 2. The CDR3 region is CASSEPLAEQFF. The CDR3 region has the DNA TGTGCCAGCAGTGAACCACTAGCGGAGCAGTTCTTC.

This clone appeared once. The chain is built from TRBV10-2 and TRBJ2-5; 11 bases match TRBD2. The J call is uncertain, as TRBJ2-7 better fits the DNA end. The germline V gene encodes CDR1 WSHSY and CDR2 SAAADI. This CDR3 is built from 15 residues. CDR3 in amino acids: CASSERASGGIEQYF. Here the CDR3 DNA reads TGCGCCAGCAGTGAGAGGGCTAGCGGGGGGATCGAGCAGTACTTC.

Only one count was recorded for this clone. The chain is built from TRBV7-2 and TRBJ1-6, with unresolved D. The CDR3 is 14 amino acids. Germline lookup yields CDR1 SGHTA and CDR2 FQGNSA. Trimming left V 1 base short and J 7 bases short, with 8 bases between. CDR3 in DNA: TGTGCCAGCAGCTTAGGGGGAGTAAATTCACCCCTCCACTTT. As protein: CASSLGGVNSPLHF.

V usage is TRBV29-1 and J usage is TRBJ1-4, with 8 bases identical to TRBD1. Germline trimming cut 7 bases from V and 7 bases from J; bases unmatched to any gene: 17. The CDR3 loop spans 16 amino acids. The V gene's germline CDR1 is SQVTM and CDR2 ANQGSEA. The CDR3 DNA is TGCAGCGGTGCCCAGGGGTCAGGGGGCTCAAGTGAAAAACTGTTTTTT. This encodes CSGAQGSGGSSEKLFF.

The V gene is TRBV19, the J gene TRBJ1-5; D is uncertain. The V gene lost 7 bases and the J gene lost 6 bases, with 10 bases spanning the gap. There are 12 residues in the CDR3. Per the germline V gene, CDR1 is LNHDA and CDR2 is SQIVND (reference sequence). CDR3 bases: TGTGCCAGTACTGATTTAGGTCAGCCCCAGCATTTT. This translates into CASTDLGQPQHF.

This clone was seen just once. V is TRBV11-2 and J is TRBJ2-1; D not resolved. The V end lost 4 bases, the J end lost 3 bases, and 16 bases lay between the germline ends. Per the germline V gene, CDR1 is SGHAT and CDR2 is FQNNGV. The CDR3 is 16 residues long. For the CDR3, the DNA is TGTGCCAGCAGCTATGTGGCAACTAACGACTACAATGAGCAGTTCTTC. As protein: CASSYVATNDYNEQFF. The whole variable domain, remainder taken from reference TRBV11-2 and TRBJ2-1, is EAGVAQSPRYKIIEKRQSVAFWCNPISGHATLYWYQQILGQGPKLLIQFQNNGVVDDSQLPKDRFSAERLKGVDSTLKIQPAKLEDSAVYLCASSYVATNDYNEQFFGPGTRLTVL.

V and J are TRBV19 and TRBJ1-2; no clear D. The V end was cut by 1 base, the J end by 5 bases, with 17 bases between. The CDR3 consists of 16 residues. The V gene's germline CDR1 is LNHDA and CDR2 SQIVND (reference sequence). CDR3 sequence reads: CASSIVGTPRGYGYTF. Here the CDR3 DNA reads TGTGCCAGTAGTATAGTAGGAACACCCCGGGGTTATGGCTACACCTTC.

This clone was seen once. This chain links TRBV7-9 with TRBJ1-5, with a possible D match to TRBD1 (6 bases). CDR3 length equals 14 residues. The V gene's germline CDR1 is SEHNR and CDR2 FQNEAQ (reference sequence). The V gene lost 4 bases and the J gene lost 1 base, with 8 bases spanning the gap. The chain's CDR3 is CASSSGQSNQPQHF. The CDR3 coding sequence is TGTGCCAGCAGCTCCGGACAGAGCAATCAGCCCCAGCATTTT.

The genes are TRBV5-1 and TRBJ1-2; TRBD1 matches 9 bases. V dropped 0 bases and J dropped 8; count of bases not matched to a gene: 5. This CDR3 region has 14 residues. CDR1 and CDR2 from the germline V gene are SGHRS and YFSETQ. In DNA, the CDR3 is TGCGCCAGCAGCTTGGTATTGGGACAGGGCGGCTACACCTTC. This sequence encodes CASSLVLGQGGYTF. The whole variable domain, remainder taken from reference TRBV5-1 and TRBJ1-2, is KAGVTQTPRYLIKTRGQQVTLSCSPISGHRSVSWYQQTPGQGLQFLFEYFSETQRNKGNFPGRFSGRQFSNSRSEMNVSTLELGDSALYLCASSLVLGQGGYTFGSGTRLTVV.

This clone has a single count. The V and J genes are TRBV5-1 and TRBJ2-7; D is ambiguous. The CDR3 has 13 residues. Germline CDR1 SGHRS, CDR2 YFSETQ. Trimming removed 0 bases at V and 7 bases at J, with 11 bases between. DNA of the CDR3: TGCGCCAGCAGCTTGGGCCTATCTGGGGAGCAGTACTTC. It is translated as CASSLGLSGEQYF.

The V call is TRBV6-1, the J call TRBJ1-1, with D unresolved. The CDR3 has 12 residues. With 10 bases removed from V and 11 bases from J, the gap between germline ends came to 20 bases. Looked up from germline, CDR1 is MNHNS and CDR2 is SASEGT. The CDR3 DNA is TGTGCCACCGCCCACCGACCAAACGTGGCTTTCTTT. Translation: CATAHRPNVAFF.

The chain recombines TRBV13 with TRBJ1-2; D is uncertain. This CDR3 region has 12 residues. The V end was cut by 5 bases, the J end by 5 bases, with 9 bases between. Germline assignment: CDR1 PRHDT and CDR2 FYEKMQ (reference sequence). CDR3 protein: CASSPSRYGYTF. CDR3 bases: TGTGCCAGCAGCCCCTCCAGATATGGCTACACCTTC.

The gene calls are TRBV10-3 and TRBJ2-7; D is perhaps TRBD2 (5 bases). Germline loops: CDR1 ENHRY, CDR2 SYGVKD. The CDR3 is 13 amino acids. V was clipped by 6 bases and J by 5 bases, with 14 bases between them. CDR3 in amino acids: CAIRDTSSNEQYF. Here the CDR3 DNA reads TGTGCCATCAGGGATACTAGTTCCAACGAGCAGTACTTC.

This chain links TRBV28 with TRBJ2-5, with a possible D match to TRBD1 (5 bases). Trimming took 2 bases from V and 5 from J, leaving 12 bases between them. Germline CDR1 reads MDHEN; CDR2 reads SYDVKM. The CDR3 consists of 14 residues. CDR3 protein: CASSLLSAGETQYF. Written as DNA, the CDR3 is TGTGCCAGCAGTTTACTGTCCGCAGGGGAGACCCAGTACTTC. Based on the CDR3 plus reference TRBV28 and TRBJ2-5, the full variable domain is DVKVTQSSRYLVKRTGEKVFLECVQDMDHENMFWYRQDPGLGLRLIYFSYDVKMKEKGDIPEGYSVSREKKERFSLILESASTNQTSMYLCASSLLSAGETQYFGPGTRLLVL.

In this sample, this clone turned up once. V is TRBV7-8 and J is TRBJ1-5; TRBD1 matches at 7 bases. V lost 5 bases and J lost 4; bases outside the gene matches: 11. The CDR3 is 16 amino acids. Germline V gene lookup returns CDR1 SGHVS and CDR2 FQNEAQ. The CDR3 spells CASSPRTGVSNQPQHF. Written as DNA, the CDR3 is TGTGCCAGCAGCCCCCGGACAGGTGTGAGTAATCAGCCCCAGCATTTT.

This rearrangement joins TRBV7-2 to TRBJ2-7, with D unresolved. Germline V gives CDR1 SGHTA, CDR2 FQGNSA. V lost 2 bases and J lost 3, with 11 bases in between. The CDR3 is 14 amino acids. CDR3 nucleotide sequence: TGTGCCAGCAGCTTAAAATTCACGAGCTACGAGCAGTACTTC. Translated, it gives CASSLKFTSYEQYF.